This TCR beta chain was recorded in a study of cytomegalovirus exposure and HLA in healthy donors. Study in general: Approximately 170 million T cells yielded 100 million or so unique TCR beta sequences in earlier analysis. HLA-typed donors contributed about 85 million unique TCRs, which were held in an early data release. Whole-study findings and limits: V- and J-gene trimming of TCR beta was linked (in a later analysis) to a missense DCLRE1C variant.

With respect to this clone: Its antigen is not known.

Primers included in the PCR were 60 Vbeta and 13 Jbeta primers. Source study methods: In a later analysis, roughly 86 million unique TCR beta chains included roughly 11 million shared by two or more donors. Measured with immunoSEQ multiplex PCR; TCRdb has only the in-frame clones, and not every one. For V, J and clone size, that table is used; D and trimming come from the DNA. The repertoire includes around 300,000 clones, approximately 84% of them detected once, and 1.5% to 2.5% sits in the top ten. Sequences were obtained from PBMCs. This clonotype originated in a woman in her 40s in good health and CMV-seropositive.

The DNA for the CDR3 is TGTGCCAGTAGTCCTTGGGACAGAACAGGAAACACCATATATTTT. It encodes CASSPWDRTGNTIYF. The chain couples TRBV19 to TRBJ1-3, with 7 nucleotides matching TRBD1. Germline trimming cut 5 bases from V and 4 bases from J; bases unmatched to any gene: 8. The CDR3 extends over 15 amino acids. Germline CDR1 reads LNHDA; CDR2 reads SQIVND (reference sequence). Combining the CDR3 with reference TRBV19 and TRBJ1-3 gives the whole variable domain DGGITQSPKYLFRKEGQNVTLSCEQNLNHDAMYWYRQDPGQGLRLIYYSQIVNDFQKGDIAEGYSVSREKKESFPLTVTSAQKNPTAFYLCASSPWDRTGNTIYFGEGSWLTVV.